The clone carrying this TCR beta chain was observed a handful of times. These data belong to a study of blood T cells in healthy people across ages. Extracted total RNA amounted to at least 5.5 micrograms for each sample. Germline CDR1 SGHDN, CDR2 FVKESK. Trimming removed 0 bases at V and 6 bases at J, with 12 bases between. This CDR3 is built from 14 residues. Primers used in a second PCR of roughly 6 to 12 cycles were a sample-barcoded 5' primer and a J-beta primer mix. Each cDNA molecule, via a template-switch adaptor with 12 random nucleotides, was tagged. TCRdb reprocessed the 5' RACE reads via MiXCR and lists one record per CDR3 protein. The repertoire includes about 670,000 distinct CDR3 sequences, less than 45% of them detected once, and roughly 30% sits in the top ten.

Sequencing was carried out using blood. The rearrangement joins TRBV14 to TRBJ2-7; tentatively, D is TRBD1 (6 bases). The source of this sequence is an elderly man in good health. CDR3 sequence reads: CASSQEGYRAEQYF. The DNA of the CDR3 is TGTGCCAGCAGCCAAGAAGGGTACAGGGCCGAGCAGTACTTC.